This T cell receptor (beta chain) was recovered during a study of blood T cell repertoires in COVID-19. The germline V gene has CDR1 SGHTA and CDR2 FQGTGA. The CDR3 loop spans 16 amino acids. J lost 7 bases, V lost 5 bases, and 8 bases had no gene match. Sequenced by immunoSEQ multiplex PCR; TCRdb stores in-frame clones only, minus some. The data show more than 150,000 clones, with 65% to 90% seen just once and roughly 8.2% held by the top ten. The sample was peripheral blood. The receptor was isolated from a man aged 55 to 70 with acute or convalescent COVID-19. The rearrangement joins TRBV7-3 to TRBJ2-1, with 13 bases that match TRBD2. This chain's CDR3 is CASSPGLAGAGNEQFF. As DNA, the CDR3 is TGTGCCAGCAGCCCTGGACTAGCGGGAGCGGGAAATGAGCAGTTCTTC. The full variable domain, with the rest looked up from reference TRBV7-3 and TRBJ2-1, is GAGVSQTPSNKVTEKGKYVELRCDPISGHTALYWYRQSLGQGPEFLIYFQGTGAADDSGLPNDRFFAVRPEGSVSTLKIQRTERGDSAVYLCASSPGLAGAGNEQFFGPGTRLTVL.